What follows are 6 T cell receptor beta chains derived from one specimen sequenced in a study of blood T cell repertoires in COVID-19. Only in-frame clones appear in the TCRdb table, and some are missing; sequencing was by immunoSEQ multiplex PCR. The sample consists of over 100,000 clones, around 90% of them appearing once. The sample taken for sequencing was peripheral blood. These receptors came from a man aged 50 to 59 with active or convalescent COVID-19.

This clone showed up just once. This chain uses TRBV5-5 with TRBJ1-3, with 7 positions matching TRBD1. CDR3 size: 17 residues. Germline CDR1 reads SGHKS; CDR2 reads YYEKEE (reference sequence). Trimming removed 3 bases from V and 0 bases from J; junction bases left unmatched: 9. The CDR3 DNA reads as TGTGCCAGCAGCTATAACTTCGGGACAGTCTCTGGAAACACCATATATTTT. It encodes CASSYNFGTVSGNTIYF.

DNA of the CDR3: TGTGCCAGCAGACCCACAGGGATTAGCAATCAGCCCCAGCATTTT. It codes for CASRPTGISNQPQHF. The chain couples TRBV6-5 to TRBJ1-5, with D maybe TRBD1 (6 bases). The germline V gene has CDR1 MNHEY and CDR2 SVGAGI. The CDR3 sequence is 15 residues long. V was trimmed by 6 bases and J by 0 bases, leaving 12 bases between them.

This clone was found a few times. This chain connects TRBV27 to TRBJ1-2, with a possible D match to TRBD1 (6 bases). The CDR3 is made up of 14 amino acids. V dropped 4 bases and J dropped 9 bases, with 18 bases sitting between them. From germline, CDR1 is MNHEY and CDR2 SMNVEV (reference sequence). The CDR3 loop is CASSSDDRTPSYTF. The CDR3 nucleotides are TGTGCCAGCAGTTCAGACGACAGGACACCGAGCTACACCTTC.

The chain uses TRBV7-2 and TRBJ2-2; 7 bases are shared with TRBD1. J gave up 1 base and V 5 bases, and 10 bases lay outside the gene matches. The length of the CDR3 is 17 residues. From germline, CDR1 is SGHTA and CDR2 FQGNSA. The CDR3 DNA is TGTGCCAGCAGCCCCGCCCGGGACAGCATGAACACCGGGGAGCTGTTTTTT. It translates to CASSPARDSMNTGELFF.

In its sample, this clone was seen a few times. The sample has other DNA sequences that encode this CDR3 too. The rearrangement links TRBV9 to TRBJ2-5; D may be TRBD1 (5 bases). Germline V lookup: CDR1 SGDLS, CDR2 YYNGEE. The germline V and J ends were trimmed by 0 bases and 5 bases, with 8 bases remaining between them. This CDR3 has 13 amino acids. The CDR3 protein is CASSVGQRETQYF. CDR3 bases: TGTGCCAGCAGCGTAGGACAGCGTGAGACCCAGTACTTC.

The chain has TRBV6-4 and TRBJ1-1, with a tentative D call TRBD1 (6 bases). Germline CDR1 is MRHNA and CDR2 is SNTAGT. V lost 5 bases and J 5 bases, leaving 15 bases between the germline ends. This CDR3 is built from 14 residues. DNA of the CDR3: TGTGCCAGCAGTCTAGCACAGGGTTCGACTGAAGCTTTCTTT. It translates to CASSLAQGSTEAFF.